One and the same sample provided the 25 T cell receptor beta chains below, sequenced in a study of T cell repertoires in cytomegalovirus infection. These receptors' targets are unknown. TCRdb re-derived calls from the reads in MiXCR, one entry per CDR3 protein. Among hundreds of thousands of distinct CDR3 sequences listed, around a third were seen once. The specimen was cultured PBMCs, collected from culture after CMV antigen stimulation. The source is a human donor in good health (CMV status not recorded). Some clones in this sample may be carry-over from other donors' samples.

CDR3 residues: CAWRPGPLSYNEQFF. In DNA, the CDR3 is TGTGCCTGGAGACCGGGACCGCTCTCCTACAATGAGCAGTTCTTC. The J gene is TRBJ2-1, the V gene TRBV30; D assignment may be TRBD1 or TRBD2 (5 bases each). The CDR3 is made up of 15 amino acids. Between the trimmed V and J ends, which lost 3 bases and 0 bases, there was a span of 12 bases. Per germline, CDR1 GTSNPN and CDR2 SVGIG (reference sequence).

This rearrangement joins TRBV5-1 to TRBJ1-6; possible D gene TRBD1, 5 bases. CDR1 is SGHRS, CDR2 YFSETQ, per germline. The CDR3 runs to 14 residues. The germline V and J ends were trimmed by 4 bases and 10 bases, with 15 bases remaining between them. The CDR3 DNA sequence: TGCGCCAGCAGCCTAAGCAGGGTTGAATCACCCCTCCACTTT. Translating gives CASSLSRVESPLHF.

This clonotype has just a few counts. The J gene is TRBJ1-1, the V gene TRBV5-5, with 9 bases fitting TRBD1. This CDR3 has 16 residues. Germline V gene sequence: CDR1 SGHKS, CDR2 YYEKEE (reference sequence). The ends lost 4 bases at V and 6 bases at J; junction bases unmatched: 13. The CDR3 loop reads CASSRGRTGDLAEAFF. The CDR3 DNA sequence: TGTGCCAGCAGCCGGGGACGGACAGGGGATCTCGCTGAAGCTTTCTTT.

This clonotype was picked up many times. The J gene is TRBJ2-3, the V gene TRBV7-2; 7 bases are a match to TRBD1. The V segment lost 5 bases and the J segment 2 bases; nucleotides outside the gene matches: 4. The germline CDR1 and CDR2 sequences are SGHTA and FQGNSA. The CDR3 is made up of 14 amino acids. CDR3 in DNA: TGTGCCAGCAGCAGTGACAGGGACACAGATACGCAGTATTTT. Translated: CASSSDRDTDTQYF.

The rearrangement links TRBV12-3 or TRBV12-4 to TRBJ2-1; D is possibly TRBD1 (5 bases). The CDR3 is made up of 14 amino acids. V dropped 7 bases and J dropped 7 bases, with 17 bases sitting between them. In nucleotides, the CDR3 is TGTGCCAGCACCCTCGGCACAGGCGTTAATGAGCAGTTCTTC. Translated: CASTLGTGVNEQFF.

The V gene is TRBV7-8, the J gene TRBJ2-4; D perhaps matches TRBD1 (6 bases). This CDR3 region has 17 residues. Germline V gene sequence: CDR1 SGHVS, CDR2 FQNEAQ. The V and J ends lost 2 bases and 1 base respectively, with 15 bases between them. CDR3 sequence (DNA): TGTGCCAGCAGCTTACAGAGTGGGGGCTGGGCCAAAAACATTCAGTACTTC. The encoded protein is CASSLQSGGWAKNIQYF.

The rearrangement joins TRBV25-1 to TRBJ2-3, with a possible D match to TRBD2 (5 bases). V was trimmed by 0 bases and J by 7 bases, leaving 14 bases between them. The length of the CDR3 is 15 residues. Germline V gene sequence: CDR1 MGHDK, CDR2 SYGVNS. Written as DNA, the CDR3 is TGTGCCAGCAGTGAATACGGGAAGCTCGAGAATACGCAGTATTTT. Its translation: CASSEYGKLENTQYF.

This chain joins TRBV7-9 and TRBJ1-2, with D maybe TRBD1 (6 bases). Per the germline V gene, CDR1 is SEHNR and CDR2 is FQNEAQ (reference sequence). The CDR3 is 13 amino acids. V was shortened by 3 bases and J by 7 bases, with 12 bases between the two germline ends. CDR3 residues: CASSFGTQAGYTF. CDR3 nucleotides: TGTGCCAGCAGCTTCGGGACACAGGCTGGCTACACCTTC.

CDR3 residues: CASGPGTVNTGELFF. In nucleotides, the CDR3 is TGTGCCAGCGGACCCGGGACAGTGAACACCGGGGAGCTGTTTTTT. This rearrangement joins TRBV28 to TRBJ2-2; 7 bases fit TRBD1. CDR1 is MDHEN, CDR2 SYDVKM, per germline. This CDR3 has 15 amino acids. The J segment lost 1 base and the V segment lost 8 bases, leaving 7 bases of the junction unmatched. Variable domain in full (rest from reference TRBV28 and TRBJ2-2): DVKVTQSSRYLVKRTGEKVFLECVQDMDHENMFWYRQDPGLGLRLIYFSYDVKMKEKGDIPEGYSVSREKKERFSLILESASTNQTSMYLCASGPGTVNTGELFFGEGSRLTVL.

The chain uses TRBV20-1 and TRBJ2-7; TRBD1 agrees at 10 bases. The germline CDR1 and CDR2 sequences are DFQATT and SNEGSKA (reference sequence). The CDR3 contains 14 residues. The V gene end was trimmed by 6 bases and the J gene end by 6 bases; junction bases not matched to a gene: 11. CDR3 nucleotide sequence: TGCAGTGCCCCCAGGGGGACAGGGGTGGGCGAGCAGTACTTC. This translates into CSAPRGTGVGEQYF.

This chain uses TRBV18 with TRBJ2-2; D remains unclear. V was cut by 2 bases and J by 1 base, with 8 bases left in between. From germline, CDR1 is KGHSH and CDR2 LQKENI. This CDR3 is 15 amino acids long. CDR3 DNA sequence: TGTGCCAGCTCACCAAGTGATGGGAACACCGGGGAGCTGTTTTTT. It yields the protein CASSPSDGNTGELFF. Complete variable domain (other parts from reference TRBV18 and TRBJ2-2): NAGVMQNPRHLVRRRGQEARLRCSPMKGHSHVYWYRQLPEEGLKFMVYLQKENIIDESGMPKERFSAEFPKEGPSILRIQQVVRGDSAAYFCASSPSDGNTGELFFGEGSRLTVL.

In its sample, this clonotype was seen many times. The CDR3 DNA is TGTGCCAGCAGCTTCACCGGGACTAGCGGCAAGCAGTACTTC. Amino acid sequence: CASSFTGTSGKQYF. The genes are TRBV7-8 and TRBJ2-7, with 11 bases identical to TRBD2. Germline trimming cut 3 bases from V and 8 bases from J; bases unmatched to any gene: 6. CDR3 length equals 14 residues. From germline, CDR1 is SGHVS and CDR2 FQNEAQ. The whole variable domain, filled in from reference TRBV7-8 and TRBJ2-7, reads GAGVSQSPRYKVAKRGQDVALRCDPISGHVSLFWYQQALGQGPEFLTYFQNEAQLDKSGLPSDRFFAERPEGSVSTLKIQRTQQEDSAVYLCASSFTGTSGKQYFGPGTRLTVT.

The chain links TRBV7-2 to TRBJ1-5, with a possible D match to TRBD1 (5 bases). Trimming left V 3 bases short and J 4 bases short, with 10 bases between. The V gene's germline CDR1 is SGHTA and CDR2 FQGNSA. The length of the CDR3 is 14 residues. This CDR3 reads CASSLWGVNQPQHF. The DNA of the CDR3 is TGTGCCAGCAGCTTGTGGGGGGTAAATCAGCCCCAGCATTTT.

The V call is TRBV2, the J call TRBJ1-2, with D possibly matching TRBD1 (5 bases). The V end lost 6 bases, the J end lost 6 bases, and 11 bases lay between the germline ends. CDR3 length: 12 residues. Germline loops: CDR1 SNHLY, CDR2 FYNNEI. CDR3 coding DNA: TGTGCCAGCAGCGGGGACCTCCATGGCTACACCTTC. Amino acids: CASSGDLHGYTF.

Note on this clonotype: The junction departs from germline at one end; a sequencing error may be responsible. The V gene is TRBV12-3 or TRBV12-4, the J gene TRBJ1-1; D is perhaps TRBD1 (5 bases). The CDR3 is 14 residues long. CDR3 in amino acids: CASSLHPTAVGGAF. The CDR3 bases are TGTGCCAGCAGTTTACACCCTACGGCAGTCGGCGGGGCATTT.

The CDR3 spells CASSPSGSEQYF. In DNA form, the CDR3 reads TGTGCCAGTAGTCCCTCGGGATCCGAGCAGTACTTC. The rearrangement joins TRBV19 to TRBJ2-7, with a possible D match to TRBD2 (5 bases). The germline V gene has CDR1 LNHDA and CDR2 SQIVND (reference sequence). V lost 5 bases, J lost 6 bases, and 11 bases lay in between. This CDR3 has 12 amino acids.

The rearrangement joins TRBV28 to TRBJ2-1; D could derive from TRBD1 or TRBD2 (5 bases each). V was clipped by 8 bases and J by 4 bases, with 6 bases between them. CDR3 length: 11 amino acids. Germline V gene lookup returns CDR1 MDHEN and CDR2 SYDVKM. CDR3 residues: CASEGYNEQFF. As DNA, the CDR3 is TGTGCCAGCGAGGGGTACAATGAGCAGTTCTTC.

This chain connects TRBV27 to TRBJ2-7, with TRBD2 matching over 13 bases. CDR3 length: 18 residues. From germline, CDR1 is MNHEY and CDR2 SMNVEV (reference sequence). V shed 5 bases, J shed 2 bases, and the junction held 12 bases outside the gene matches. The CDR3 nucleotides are TGTGCCAGCAGTCCGATCGGACTAGCGGGAGCCAGGCCCTACGAGCAGTACTTC. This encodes CASSPIGLAGARPYEQYF.

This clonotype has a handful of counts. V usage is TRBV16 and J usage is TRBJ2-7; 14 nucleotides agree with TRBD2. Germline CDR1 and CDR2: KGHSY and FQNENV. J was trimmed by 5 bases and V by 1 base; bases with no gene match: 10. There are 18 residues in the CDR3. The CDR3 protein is CASSQLGTSGSLTDEQYF. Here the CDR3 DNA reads TGTGCCAGCAGCCAATTAGGGACTAGCGGGAGTCTGACAGACGAGCAGTACTTC.

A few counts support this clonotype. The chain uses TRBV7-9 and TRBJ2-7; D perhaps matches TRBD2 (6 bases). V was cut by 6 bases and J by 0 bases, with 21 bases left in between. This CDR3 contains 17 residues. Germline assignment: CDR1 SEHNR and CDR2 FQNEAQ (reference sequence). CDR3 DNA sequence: TGTGCCAGCAGTTTGGGGATCCCCGGGGGTATCTCCTACGAGCAGTACTTC. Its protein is CASSLGIPGGISYEQYF.

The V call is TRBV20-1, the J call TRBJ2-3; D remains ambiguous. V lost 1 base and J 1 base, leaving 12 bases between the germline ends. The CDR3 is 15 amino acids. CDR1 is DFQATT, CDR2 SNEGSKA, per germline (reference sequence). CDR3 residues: CSARVLARRTDTQYF. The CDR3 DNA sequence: TGCAGTGCTAGAGTCCTCGCGAGACGCACAGATACGCAGTATTTT.

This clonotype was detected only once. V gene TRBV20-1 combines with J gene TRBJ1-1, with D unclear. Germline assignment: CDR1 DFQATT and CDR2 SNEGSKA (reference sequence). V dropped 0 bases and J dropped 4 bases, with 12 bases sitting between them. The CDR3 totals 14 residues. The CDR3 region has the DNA TGCAGTGCTAGAGATCCCGGCGGATTCACTGAAGCTTTCTTT. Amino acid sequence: CSARDPGGFTEAFF.

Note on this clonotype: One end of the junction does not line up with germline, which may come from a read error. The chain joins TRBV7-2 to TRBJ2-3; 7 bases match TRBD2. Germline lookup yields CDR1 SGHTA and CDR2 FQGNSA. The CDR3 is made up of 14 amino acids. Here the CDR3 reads CAGSLARGTDTQYF. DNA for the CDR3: TGTGCCGGCAGCTTAGCGCGGGGGACAGATACGCAGTATTTT.

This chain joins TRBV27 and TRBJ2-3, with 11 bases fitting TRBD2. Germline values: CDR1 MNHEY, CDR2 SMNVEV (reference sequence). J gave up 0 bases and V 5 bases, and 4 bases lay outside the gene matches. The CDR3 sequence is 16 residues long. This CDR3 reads CASSVTSGGSTDTQYF. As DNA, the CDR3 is TGTGCCAGCAGTGTCACTAGCGGGGGTAGCACAGATACGCAGTATTTT.

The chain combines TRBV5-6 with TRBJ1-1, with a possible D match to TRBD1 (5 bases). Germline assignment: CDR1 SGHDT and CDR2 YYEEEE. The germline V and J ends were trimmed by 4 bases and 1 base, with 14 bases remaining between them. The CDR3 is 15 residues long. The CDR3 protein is CASSALYRRNTEAFF. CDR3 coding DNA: TGTGCCAGCAGCGCGTTATACAGGCGGAACACTGAAGCTTTCTTT.